The 21 T cell receptor beta chains given below trace back to one sample, sequenced in a study of blood T cell repertoires in COVID-19. TCRdb's copy holds only in-frame clones and misses some; the assay was immunoSEQ multiplex PCR. The sample holds fewer than 250,000 clones, about nine tenths seen once. Sequenced material: peripheral blood. Source of these receptors: a woman aged 45-65 years with acute or convalescent COVID-19.

This clone was seen a few times. This sequence joins TRBV5-4 and TRBJ1-4; D is uncertain. V gave up 0 bases and J gave up 0 bases, with 18 bases separating them. Germline values: CDR1 SGHNT, CDR2 YYREEE (reference sequence). The CDR3 contains 19 residues. Here the CDR3 reads CASSLVVGSGVATNEKLFF. CDR3 in DNA: TGTGCCAGCAGCTTGGTGGTGGGCTCCGGGGTTGCAACTAATGAAAAACTGTTTTTT.

In this sample, this clone turned up once. The chain recombines TRBV7-2 with TRBJ1-4, with D uncertain. In germline, CDR1 is SGHTA, CDR2 FQGNSA. The CDR3 loop spans 14 amino acids. Deletions cut 1 base from V and 4 bases from J, with 7 bases between. CDR3 residues: CASSLGHFNEKLFF. The CDR3 DNA reads as TGTGCCAGCAGCTTAGGCCACTTTAATGAAAAACTGTTTTTT.

This clone was seen only a few times. The chain has TRBV6-1 and TRBJ2-1; 7 nucleotides align to TRBD2. The ends lost 0 bases at V and 0 bases at J; junction bases unmatched: 11. CDR1 and CDR2 from the germline V gene are MNHNS and SASEGT. The CDR3 totals 19 residues. As DNA, the CDR3 is TGTGCCAGCAGTGAAGCGCTTCGTGGGAGGGTTGTCTCCTACAATGAGCAGTTCTTC. The encoded protein is CASSEALRGRVVSYNEQFF.

The rearrangement uses TRBV29-1 and TRBJ1-1; D remains ambiguous. Germline assignment: CDR1 SQVTM and CDR2 ANQGSEA. This CDR3 contains 13 residues. With 0 bases removed from V and 7 bases from J, the gap between germline ends came to 12 bases. The DNA for the CDR3 is TGCAGCGTTGAAGAGATTAGGTGGAGTGAAGCTTTCTTT. Translated, it gives CSVEEIRWSEAFF.

The chain links TRBV18 to TRBJ2-7, with 12 bases fitting TRBD1. V was clipped by 3 bases and J by 5 bases; unmatched bases: 8. The CDR3 spans 16 residues. CDR1 and CDR2 (germline): KGHSH, LQKENI. The CDR3: CASSPVSGTGGNEQYF. CDR3 sequence (DNA): TGTGCCAGCTCACCCGTATCCGGGACAGGGGGCAACGAGCAGTACTTC. Variable domain in full (rest from reference TRBV18 and TRBJ2-7): NAGVMQNPRHLVRRRGQEARLRCSPMKGHSHVYWYRQLPEEGLKFMVYLQKENIIDESGMPKERFSAEFPKEGPSILRIQQVVRGDSAAYFCASSPVSGTGGNEQYFGPGTRLTVT.

V is TRBV6-2 or TRBV6-3 and J is TRBJ2-5, with a possible D match to TRBD2 (5 bases). CDR3 length: 14 amino acids. Germline loops: CDR1 MNHEY, CDR2 SVGEGT. V gave up 3 bases and J gave up 2 bases, with 10 bases separating them. Written as DNA, the CDR3 is TGTGCCAGCAGTTATTTGACTACACAAGAGACCCAGTACTTC. It yields the protein CASSYLTTQETQYF.

J is TRBJ2-5 and V is TRBV9; D perhaps matches TRBD2 (7 bases). CDR3 length: 14 amino acids. V lost 3 bases and J 4 bases, leaving 13 bases between the germline ends. Germline CDR1 SGDLS, CDR2 YYNGEE. As DNA, the CDR3 is TGTGCCAGCAGCGGGGGAGGGGGTCTAGAGACCCAGTACTTC. Encoded protein: CASSGGGGLETQYF.

This clone was seen a handful of times. V gene TRBV6-2 or TRBV6-3 combines with J gene TRBJ2-5; D ambiguous. CDR3 size: 13 residues. Germline CDR1 and CDR2: MNHEY and SVGEGT. Trimming shortened V by 0 bases and J by 5 bases, and 7 bases separated the two germline ends. The chain's CDR3 is CASSYSEPETQYF. The DNA of the CDR3 is TGTGCCAGCAGTTACTCGGAGCCGGAGACCCAGTACTTC.

V and J are TRBV7-9 and TRBJ1-2; D is possibly TRBD1 (6 bases). Trimming stripped 0 bases from V and 4 bases from J, with 12 bases between. This CDR3 has 15 residues. Per germline, CDR1 SEHNR and CDR2 FQNEAQ (reference sequence). Here the CDR3 DNA reads TGTGCCAGCAGCTTAGCGGGGGGGCAGGGCTATGGCTACACCTTC. Protein sequence: CASSLAGGQGYGYTF. Based on the CDR3 plus reference TRBV7-9 and TRBJ1-2, the full variable domain is DTGVSQNPRHKITKRGQNVTFRCDPISEHNRLYWYRQTLGQGPEFLTYFQNEAQLEKSRLLSDRFSAERPKGSFSTLEIQRTEQGDSAMYLCASSLAGGQGYGYTFGSGTRLTVV.

This rearrangement joins TRBV5-4 to TRBJ1-2, with 10 nucleotides matching TRBD1. CDR3 length: 15 amino acids. V shed 2 bases and J 7 bases; nucleotides not matched to a gene: 8. Germline V CDR1 and CDR2: SGHNT, YYREEE (reference sequence). CDR3 DNA sequence: TGTGCCAGCAGCTTACCGCTGACAGGGGGCGCTGGCTACACCTTC. Its protein product is CASSLPLTGGAGYTF. Full variable domain (rest looked up from reference TRBV5-4 and TRBJ1-2): ETGVTQSPTHLIKTRGQQVTLRCSSQSGHNTVSWYQQALGQGPQFIFQYYREEENGRGNFPPRFSGLQFPNYSSELNVNALELDDSALYLCASSLPLTGGAGYTFGSGTRLTVV.

The chain links TRBV11-3 to TRBJ2-7; 11 nucleotides match TRBD1. In germline, CDR1 is SGHNT, CDR2 YENEEA. The CDR3 runs to 13 residues. Trimming removed 5 bases from V and 6 bases from J; junction bases left unmatched: 3. For the CDR3, the DNA is TGTGCCAGCAGCGCGGGACAGGGGGGCGAGCAGTACTTC. Residues: CASSAGQGGEQYF.

This chain joins TRBV11-2 and TRBJ1-1; 7 bases are a match to TRBD1. Trimming at V came to 5 bases and at J to 0 bases, leaving 6 bases not matched to a gene. The CDR3 length is 15 residues. CDR1 and CDR2 from the germline V gene are SGHAT and FQNNGV. CDR3 amino acids: CASSRPGQLNTEAFF. CDR3 bases: TGTGCCAGCAGCCGTCCGGGACAGCTGAACACTGAAGCTTTCTTT.

The chain employs TRBV18 and TRBJ1-1, with 11 bases that match TRBD1. The CDR3 has 15 amino acids. CDR1 and CDR2 (germline): KGHSH, LQKENI. V trimming: 6 bases; J trimming: 3 bases; junction bases outside the gene matches: 6. CDR3 sequence (DNA): TGTGCCAGCTCTCTCGGACAGGGGGCGGACACTGAAGCTTTCTTT. Translated, it gives CASSLGQGADTEAFF. Full variable domain (missing parts from reference TRBV18 and TRBJ1-1): NAGVMQNPRHLVRRRGQEARLRCSPMKGHSHVYWYRQLPEEGLKFMVYLQKENIIDESGMPKERFSAEFPKEGPSILRIQQVVRGDSAAYFCASSLGQGADTEAFFGQGTRLTVV.

The chain has TRBV24-1 and TRBJ2-1; weak D call: TRBD1 (6 bases). The V and J ends lost 8 bases and 3 bases respectively, with 19 bases between them. Germline lookup yields CDR1 KGHDR and CDR2 SFDVKD. The CDR3 loop spans 16 amino acids. The DNA for the CDR3 is TGTGCCACCAAATGCGGACAGTTCAGGGTCTACAATGAGCAGTTCTTC. Translation gives CATKCGQFRVYNEQFF.

The chain carries TRBV9 and TRBJ1-4, with D possibly matching TRBD1 (6 bases). Trimming removed 7 bases at V and 0 bases at J, with 13 bases between. The CDR3 runs 15 residues. Germline V gives CDR1 SGDLS, CDR2 YYNGEE. This chain's CDR3 is CASGGRGATNEKLFF. The CDR3 coding sequence is TGTGCCAGCGGGGGCCGGGGCGCAACTAATGAAAAACTGTTTTTT.

This clone was seen just once. This sequence joins TRBV6-6 and TRBJ2-7; D is perhaps TRBD1 (5 bases). Germline CDR1 MNHNY, CDR2 SVGAGI (reference sequence). This CDR3 contains 11 residues. The V and J ends lost 5 bases and 7 bases respectively, with 9 bases between them. CDR3 residues: CASSLPGEQYF. DNA of the CDR3: TGTGCCAGCAGTCTACCAGGGGAGCAGTACTTC.

This clone was seen only once. This chain uses TRBV24-1 with TRBJ2-5; TRBD1 matches at 10 bases. The J segment lost 5 bases and the V segment lost 2 bases, leaving 7 bases of the junction unmatched. The CDR3 has 16 amino acids. Germline values: CDR1 KGHDR, CDR2 SFDVKD. CDR3 coding DNA: TGTGCCACCAGTGATTCGCGACAGGGGGCGCGGGAGACCCAGTACTTC. It codes for CATSDSRQGARETQYF.

This clone was detected a few times. The chain couples TRBV7-8 to TRBJ2-3, with D perhaps TRBD2 (6 bases). The CDR3 sequence is 18 residues long. Germline V gene lookup returns CDR1 SGHVS and CDR2 FQNEAQ. The V end lost 5 bases, the J end lost 2 bases, and 23 bases lay between the germline ends. The CDR3 spells CASSQDGSGTHFTDTQYF. DNA for the CDR3: TGTGCCAGCAGCCAAGACGGGTCAGGGACTCACTTCACAGATACGCAGTATTTT. The variable domain in full, completed from reference TRBV7-8 and TRBJ2-3, reads GAGVSQSPRYKVAKRGQDVALRCDPISGHVSLFWYQQALGQGPEFLTYFQNEAQLDKSGLPSDRFFAERPEGSVSTLKIQRTQQEDSAVYLCASSQDGSGTHFTDTQYFGPGTRLTVL.

The chain joins TRBV12-5 to TRBJ1-3; a possible D gene is TRBD1 (6 bases). CDR3 length equals 14 residues. The germline CDR1 and CDR2 sequences are LGHNT and FRNRAP. V lost 6 bases to trimming and J lost 4 bases, with 13 bases between them. The CDR3 bases are TGTGCTAGTGGGACCTTGGGGGCCGGAAACACCATATATTTT. This sequence encodes CASGTLGAGNTIYF. Full variable domain (remainder filled in from reference TRBV12-5 and TRBJ1-3): DARVTQTPRHKVTEMGQEVTMRCQPILGHNTVFWYRQTMMQGLELLAYFRNRAPLDDSGMPKDRFSAEMPDATLATLKIQPSEPRDSAVYFCASGTLGAGNTIYFGEGSWLTVV.

The rearrangement joins TRBV7-2 to TRBJ1-2; TRBD1 matches 10 bases. This CDR3 is 14 amino acids long. V was pared by 4 bases and J by 7 bases, with 6 bases of the junction left unmatched. CDR1 SGHTA and CDR2 FQGNSA come from the germline V gene. This chain's CDR3 is CASSSDRGLGGYTF. In DNA form, the CDR3 reads TGTGCCAGCAGCTCTGACAGGGGGCTTGGTGGCTACACCTTC.

This rearrangement joins TRBV2 to TRBJ2-7, with 8 bases identical to TRBD1. Germline lookup yields CDR1 SNHLY and CDR2 FYNNEI. This CDR3 region has 14 residues. With 7 bases clipped from V and 2 bases from J, the junction kept 7 bases outside the gene matches. CDR3 bases: TGTGCCAGCATGGGGTTGACAGGGGCCTACGAGCAGTACTTC. This codes for CASMGLTGAYEQYF. The complete variable domain, with remaining parts taken from reference TRBV2 and TRBJ2-7, reads EPEVTQTPSHQVTQMGQEVILRCVPISNHLYFYWYRQILGQKVEFLVSFYNNEISEKSEIFDDQFSVERPDGSNFTLKIRSTKLEDSAMYFCASMGLTGAYEQYFGPGTRLTVT.